These 32 T cell receptor beta chains were sequenced from one sample in a study of T cell responses to AZD1222 COVID-19 vaccine. Only in-frame clones appear in the TCRdb table, and some are missing; sequencing was by immunoSEQ multiplex PCR. The sample consists of about 140,000 clones, roughly nine tenths of them appearing once. Sequences were derived from peripheral blood, sampled on day 0 of AZD1222 vaccination. Receptors originate from an adult in good health.

The V call is TRBV5-1, the J call TRBJ1-1; D call uncertain. The V end lost 0 bases, the J end lost 7 bases, and 10 bases lay between the germline ends. Germline V lookup: CDR1 SGHRS, CDR2 YFSETQ. CDR3 length: 13 residues. The CDR3 is CASSLGQVNEAFF. CDR3 in DNA: TGCGCCAGCAGCTTGGGGCAGGTGAATGAAGCTTTCTTT.

V gene TRBV7-2 combines with J gene TRBJ2-5, with TRBD2 identical over 11 bases. The germline V gene encodes CDR1 SGHTA and CDR2 FQGNSA. This CDR3 region has 14 residues. J lost 4 bases, V lost 5 bases, and 3 bases had no gene match. In DNA, the CDR3 is TGTGCCAGCAGCCCTAGCGGGGGGCGAGAGACCCAGTACTTC. Translation: CASSPSGGRETQYF.

This clone appeared a single time. The genes are TRBV30 and TRBJ1-5; D is ambiguous. The CDR3 totals 13 residues. Trimming stripped 0 bases from V and 8 bases from J, with 11 bases between. The V gene's germline CDR1 is GTSNPN and CDR2 SVGIG (reference sequence). CDR3 in amino acids: CAWSVAGLEPQHF. The DNA for the CDR3 is TGTGCCTGGAGTGTAGCGGGGTTGGAGCCCCAGCATTTT. The full variable domain, with the rest looked up from reference TRBV30 and TRBJ1-5, is SQTIHQWPATLVQPVGSPLSLECTVEGTSNPNLYWYRQAAGRGLQLLFYSVGIGQISSEVPQNLSASRPQDRQFILSSKKLLLSDSGFYLCAWSVAGLEPQHFGDGTRLSIL.

The V and J genes are TRBV7-8 and TRBJ2-7; 9 bases are shared with TRBD1. The germline CDR1 and CDR2 sequences are SGHVS and FQNEAQ. V was clipped by 5 bases and J by 4 bases; unmatched bases: 15. CDR3 length equals 17 residues. In DNA form, the CDR3 reads TGTGCCAGCAGCGCACGTCCTGGGACAGGGTTGAAGTACGAGCAGTACTTC. Protein: CASSARPGTGLKYEQYF.

The rearrangement joins TRBV29-1 to TRBJ1-2; D uncertain. Trimming left V 0 bases short and J 8 bases short, with 16 bases between. CDR1 is SQVTM, CDR2 ANQGSEA, per germline. CDR3 size: 14 residues. DNA of the CDR3: TGCAGCGTTGAAGAGGATTCGGGCTTTATGGGCTACACCTTC. It codes for CSVEEDSGFMGYTF.

V usage is TRBV4-3 and J usage is TRBJ2-7; 10 bases map to TRBD2. V was clipped by 4 bases and J by 2 bases; unmatched bases: 5. The CDR3 runs 15 residues. Germline loops: CDR1 LGHNA, CDR2 YSLEER. The CDR3 here is CASSLESGGAYEQYF. CDR3 nucleotide sequence: TGCGCCAGCAGCCTAGAAAGCGGGGGGGCCTACGAGCAGTACTTC.

The chain couples TRBV7-2 to TRBJ2-5, with D unresolved. Germline lookup yields CDR1 SGHTA and CDR2 FQGNSA. Trimming pared 1 base from V and 7 bases from J, leaving 10 bases between. The CDR3 length is 13 residues. CDR3 coding DNA: TGTGCCAGCAGCTTAGATCAGCGACGGACCCAGTACTTC. As protein: CASSLDQRRTQYF.

V and J are TRBV6-2 or TRBV6-3 and TRBJ1-3; 7 bases fit TRBD1. The CDR3 consists of 16 residues. J lost 0 bases, V lost 6 bases, and 8 bases had no gene match. Germline CDR1 MNHEY, CDR2 SVGEGT. Written as DNA, the CDR3 is TGTGCCAGCAGCGACCTCGGGACAGTCTCTGGAAACACCATATATTTT. Encoded protein: CASSDLGTVSGNTIYF.

The chain couples TRBV6-2 or TRBV6-3 to TRBJ2-4, with D unclear. CDR3 length equals 16 residues. CDR1 and CDR2 from the germline V gene are MNHEY and SVGEGT. Trimming pared 3 bases from V and 1 base from J, leaving 13 bases between. The CDR3 is CASSYYRSGAKNIQYF. As DNA, the CDR3 is TGTGCCAGCAGTTATTACCGTTCTGGGGCCAAAAACATTCAGTACTTC.

V gene TRBV4-1 combines with J gene TRBJ2-3; 11 bases line up with TRBD1. The CDR3 covers 15 residues. Germline V lookup: CDR1 MGHRA, CDR2 YSYEKL. Trimming removed 0 bases from V and 4 bases from J; junction bases left unmatched: 0. CDR3 loop: CASSQEGQGADTQYF. CDR3 in DNA: TGCGCCAGCAGCCAAGAGGGACAGGGGGCAGATACGCAGTATTTT.

The V gene is TRBV7-9, the J gene TRBJ1-1; weak D call: TRBD1 (5 bases). From germline, CDR1 is SEHNR and CDR2 FQNEAQ (reference sequence). V dropped 4 bases and J dropped 1 base, with 16 bases sitting between them. This CDR3 is built from 16 residues. CDR3 DNA: TGTGCCAGCAGCTCCCCCCGCCAGGGATGGAACACTGAAGCTTTCTTT. Its protein product is CASSSPRQGWNTEAFF.

This rearrangement joins TRBV6-5 to TRBJ1-1; the match to TRBD1 covers 9 bases. Germline loops: CDR1 MNHEY, CDR2 SVGAGI. CDR3 size: 15 residues. V lost 6 bases and J lost 1; bases outside the gene matches: 6. CDR3 DNA: TGTGCCAGCAGGGACAGGGGCCTCTCGAACACTGAAGCTTTCTTT. This translates into CASRDRGLSNTEAFF.

The chain has TRBV6-2 or TRBV6-3 and TRBJ1-5; D may be TRBD1 (6 bases). This CDR3 has 14 amino acids. In germline, CDR1 is MNHEY, CDR2 SVGEGT. V was shortened by 2 bases and J by 5 bases, with 10 bases between the two germline ends. In nucleotides, the CDR3 is TGTGCCAGCAGTTACCCAGGGGACGATCAGCCCCAGCATTTT. It is translated as CASSYPGDDQPQHF.

CDR3 sequence (DNA): TGTGCCAGCAGGTACAGGGACGGATCCTCCTACGAGCAGTACTTC. It specifies CASRYRDGSSYEQYF. The rearrangement uses TRBV6-5 and TRBJ2-7; a weak D match, TRBD1 (6 bases). The CDR3 is 15 residues long. Trimming removed 6 bases from V and 0 bases from J, with 15 bases in between. Per the germline V gene, CDR1 is MNHEY and CDR2 is SVGAGI.

The chain combines TRBV7-2 with TRBJ1-2; 9 bases agree with TRBD1. Germline assignment: CDR1 SGHTA and CDR2 FQGNSA. The CDR3 is 16 amino acids. V shed 0 bases and J 1 base; nucleotides not matched to a gene: 3. CDR3 coding DNA: TGTGCCAGCAGCTTAGCCGGGACAGGGATTAACTATGGCTACACCTTC. The encoded protein is CASSLAGTGINYGYTF.

This rearrangement joins TRBV7-9 to TRBJ1-1; tentative D call: TRBD1 (5 bases). Trimming pared 3 bases from V and 1 base from J, leaving 15 bases between. There are 16 residues in the CDR3. Germline V gene sequence: CDR1 SEHNR, CDR2 FQNEAQ (reference sequence). The CDR3 region is CASSLGAGRGNTEAFF. The DNA of the CDR3 is TGTGCCAGCAGCTTGGGCGCAGGGAGGGGGAACACTGAAGCTTTCTTT.

This rearrangement joins TRBV6-1 to TRBJ2-3, with unresolved D. The germline V and J ends were trimmed by 3 bases and 7 bases, with 5 bases remaining between them. The CDR3 is made up of 11 amino acids. Germline CDR1 and CDR2: MNHNS and SASEGT. This CDR3 reads CASSEHYTQYF. CDR3 nucleotides: TGTGCCAGCAGTGAGCATTATACGCAGTATTTT.

This clone was observed a single time. J is TRBJ2-6 and V is TRBV27; D ambiguous. This CDR3 contains 13 residues. Germline lookup yields CDR1 MNHEY and CDR2 SMNVEV (reference sequence). Trimming removed 3 bases from V and 2 bases from J, with 2 bases in between. In nucleotides, the CDR3 is TGTGCCAGCAGTTTCACTGGGGCCAACGTCCTGACTTTC. It is translated as CASSFTGANVLTF.

This clone showed up just once. The genes are TRBV7-2 and TRBJ2-7; D is possibly TRBD2 (5 bases). Trimming removed 1 base from V and 2 bases from J, with 6 bases in between. CDR3 length equals 13 residues. Germline CDR1 SGHTA, CDR2 FQGNSA. For the CDR3, the DNA is TGTGCCAGCAGCTTAGGGCGGGCCTACGAGCAGTACTTC. Amino acid sequence: CASSLGRAYEQYF.

The chain carries TRBV6-2 or TRBV6-3 and TRBJ2-5, with 7 bases matching TRBD2. The CDR3 extends over 16 amino acids. CDR1 is MNHEY, CDR2 SVGEGT, per germline. Trimming at V came to 2 bases and at J to 4 bases, leaving 10 bases not matched to a gene. CDR3 nucleotides: TGTGCCAGCAGTTACCGCACTAGCGCCCGGGGAGAGACCCAGTACTTC. As protein: CASSYRTSARGETQYF.

The chain recombines TRBV19 with TRBJ2-1, with D possibly being TRBD1 (5 bases). This CDR3 contains 15 residues. Germline V gene sequence: CDR1 LNHDA, CDR2 SQIVND (reference sequence). V was pared by 4 bases and J by 0 bases, with 10 bases between. The chain's CDR3 is CASSRQRRSYNEQFF. CDR3 DNA: TGTGCCAGTAGTAGACAGCGTCGCTCCTACAATGAGCAGTTCTTC.

The chain has TRBV4-2 and TRBJ1-1; 8 bases are a match to TRBD1. Per the germline V gene, CDR1 is LGHNA and CDR2 is YNFKEQ. The CDR3 is 15 amino acids. V lost 1 base, J lost 1 base, and 2 bases stayed unmatched. Here the CDR3 reads CASSQVGTGNTEAFF. CDR3 coding DNA: TGTGCCAGCAGCCAAGTGGGGACAGGGAACACTGAAGCTTTCTTT.

The gene calls are TRBV4-3 and TRBJ1-6; the D is unclear. The CDR3 runs to 18 residues. Germline V gene data show CDR1 as LGHNA and CDR2 as YSLEER. The V end was cut by 0 bases, the J end by 0 bases, with 12 bases between. This CDR3 reads CASSQDGMAHSYNSPLHF. CDR3 in DNA: TGCGCCAGCAGCCAAGATGGGATGGCCCACTCCTATAATTCACCCCTCCACTTT.

This chain links TRBV6-2 or TRBV6-3 with TRBJ1-2; the D gene is possibly TRBD1 (5 bases). Deletions cut 2 bases from V and 8 bases from J, with 15 bases between. This CDR3 region has 14 residues. Germline assignment: CDR1 MNHEY and CDR2 SVGEGT. DNA of the CDR3: TGTGCCAGCAGTTACGCTTCGGGACTAGGCGGCTACACCTTC. This gives the protein CASSYASGLGGYTF.

The chain is built from TRBV19 and TRBJ1-2; TRBD1 agrees at 8 bases. Trimming removed 7 bases from V and 2 bases from J; junction bases left unmatched: 3. Germline CDR1 LNHDA, CDR2 SQIVND (reference sequence). The CDR3 contains 13 residues. The CDR3 here is CASKQGVNYGYTF. The DNA of the CDR3 is TGTGCCAGTAAACAGGGGGTGAACTATGGCTACACCTTC.

The chain links TRBV29-1 to TRBJ2-1, with 14 bases aligning to TRBD2. The CDR3 loop spans 18 amino acids. The V segment lost 5 bases and the J segment 6 bases; nucleotides outside the gene matches: 15. Germline V gene lookup returns CDR1 SQVTM and CDR2 ANQGSEA. CDR3 DNA sequence: TGCAGCGTTCGATCCCCAGCCGGACTAGCGGGAGGACTCAATGAGCAGTTCTTC. Its translation is CSVRSPAGLAGGLNEQFF.

The genes are TRBV2 and TRBJ1-1, with 11 nucleotides matching TRBD1. CDR1 SNHLY and CDR2 FYNNEI come from the germline V gene. The V and J ends lost 3 bases and 4 bases, in that order; junction bases with no gene match: 13. There are 18 residues in the CDR3. The CDR3 reads CASSESNPGTGGGTEAFF. The DNA of the CDR3 is TGTGCCAGCAGTGAGTCGAATCCCGGGACAGGGGGGGGCACTGAAGCTTTCTTT.

Note on this clone: A much larger clone lies one base from this, so it may be a read error. The genes are TRBV16 and TRBJ1-1, with 7 bases identical to TRBD1. Trimming at V came to 6 bases and at J to 0 bases, leaving 1 base not matched to a gene. CDR3 size: 13 residues. CDR1 is KGHSY, CDR2 FQNENV, per germline. CDR3 sequence (DNA): TGTGCCAGCAGAGGGACAGTGAACACTGAAGCTTTCTTT. Protein product: CASRGTVNTEAFF.

V is TRBV7-2 and J is TRBJ2-7, with D unresolved. The CDR3 has 14 amino acids. V was trimmed by 3 bases and J by 1 base, leaving 10 bases between them. The germline gives CDR1 SGHTA, CDR2 FQGNSA. The CDR3, as DNA: TGTGCCAGCAGCTTTATCAGGTTGTCCTACGAGCAGTACTTC. It specifies CASSFIRLSYEQYF.

This chain joins TRBV27 and TRBJ1-5; D remains unclear. This CDR3 is 14 amino acids long. CDR1 is MNHEY, CDR2 SMNVEV, per germline (reference sequence). Trimming took 1 base from V and 5 from J, leaving 9 bases between them. The DNA for the CDR3 is TGTGCCAGCAGTTTATACGAGCGGGATCAGCCCCAGCATTTT. This sequence encodes CASSLYERDQPQHF.

The gene calls are TRBV6-5 and TRBJ1-2; 8 bases agree with TRBD1. Looked up from germline, CDR1 is MNHEY and CDR2 is SVGAGI. CDR3 length: 15 amino acids. With 0 bases clipped from V and 4 bases from J, the junction kept 4 bases outside the gene matches. The CDR3 DNA reads TGTGCCAGCAGTTACTCGCAGGGGGCCGGCTATGGCTACACCTTC. Its protein product is CASSYSQGAGYGYTF.

The V and J genes are TRBV21-1 and TRBJ2-7; TRBD1, the D gene given by the table, was not confirmed from the DNA. TRBV21-1 is a pseudogene segment. The CDR3 runs to 15 residues. CDR3 sequence (DNA): TGTGCCAGCAGCAAGGGGGGGGACAGGGCCTACGAGCAGTACTTC. Translated, it gives CASSKGGDRAYEQYF.